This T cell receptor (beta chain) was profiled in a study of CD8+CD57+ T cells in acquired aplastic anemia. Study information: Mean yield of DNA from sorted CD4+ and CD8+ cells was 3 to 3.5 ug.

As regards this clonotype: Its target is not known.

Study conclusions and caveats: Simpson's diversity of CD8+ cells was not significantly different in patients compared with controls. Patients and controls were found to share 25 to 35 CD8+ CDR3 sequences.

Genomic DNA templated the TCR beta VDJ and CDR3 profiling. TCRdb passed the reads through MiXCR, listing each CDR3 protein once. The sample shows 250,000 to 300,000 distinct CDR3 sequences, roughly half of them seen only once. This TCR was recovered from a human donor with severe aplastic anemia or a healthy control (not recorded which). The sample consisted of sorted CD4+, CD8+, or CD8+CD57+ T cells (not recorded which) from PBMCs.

CDR3 amino acids: CSVDSLGNEQFF. The CDR3, as DNA: TGCAGCGTTGATAGTCTCGGCAATGAGCAGTTCTTC. The chain carries TRBV29-1 and TRBJ2-1; unclear D gene. This CDR3 comprises 12 residues. V was trimmed by 3 bases and J by 6 bases, leaving 9 bases between them. Germline V gives CDR1 SQVTM, CDR2 ANQGSEA.